This T cell receptor beta chain comes out of a study of blood T cell repertoires in COVID-19. Sequencing was performed with immunoSEQ multiplex PCR; in TCRdb, only in-frame clones are kept and a portion is missing. The sample shows some 80,000 clones, 75% to 85% of them seen only once. The germline V gene has CDR1 LNHDA and CDR2 SQIVND (reference sequence). The CDR3 runs 14 residues. The germline V and J ends were trimmed by 3 bases and 6 bases, with 14 bases remaining between them. Sample: peripheral blood. The clonotype was recovered from a woman aged 80 or over with active or convalescent COVID-19. This chain links TRBV19 with TRBJ1-2; unclear D gene. Here the CDR3 DNA reads TGTGCCAGTAGTATGGGCCTTTTGGCAAATGGCTACACCTTC. This gives the protein CASSMGLLANGYTF.